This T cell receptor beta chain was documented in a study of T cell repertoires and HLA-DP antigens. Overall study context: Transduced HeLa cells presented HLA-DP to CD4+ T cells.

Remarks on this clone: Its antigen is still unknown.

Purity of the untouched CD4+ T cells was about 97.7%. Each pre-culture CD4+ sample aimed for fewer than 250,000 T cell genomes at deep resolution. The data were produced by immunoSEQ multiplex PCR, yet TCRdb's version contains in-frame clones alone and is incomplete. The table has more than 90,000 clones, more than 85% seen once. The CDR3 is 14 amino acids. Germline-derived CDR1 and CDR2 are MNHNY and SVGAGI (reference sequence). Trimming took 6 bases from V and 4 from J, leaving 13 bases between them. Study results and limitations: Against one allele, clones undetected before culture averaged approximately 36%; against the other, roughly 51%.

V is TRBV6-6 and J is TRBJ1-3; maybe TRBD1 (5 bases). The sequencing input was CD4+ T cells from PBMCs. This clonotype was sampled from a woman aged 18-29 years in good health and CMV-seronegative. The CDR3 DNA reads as TGTGCCAGCAGGTCCGGGGGTGAAGGAAACACCATATATTTT. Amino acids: CASRSGGEGNTIYF.